This T cell receptor (beta chain) was observed in a study of cytomegalovirus exposure and HLA in healthy donors. Study-wide results and limits: Subsequent analysis revealed that first-cohort TCR clusters tended to co-occur in the 120 validation repertoires. Three chains linked to CMV were shown in vitro to be specific for CMV antigens. For cytomegalovirus status, the classifier reportedly gave diagnoses with high specificity and sensitivity. The study found most TCR sequences rare, yet found some public TCRs in many donors.

Data came from immunoSEQ multiplex PCR; TCRdb stores just in-frame clones and leaves some out. This sample has about 70,000 clones, with 94% found just once. The germline V gene encodes CDR1 SGHTA and CDR2 FQGNSA. The CDR3 has 12 residues. Trimming pared 5 bases from V and 8 bases from J, leaving 12 bases between. Of note for this clone: The target antigen is unknown.

Sequences were obtained from PBMCs. The chain recombines TRBV7-2 with TRBJ1-1; perhaps TRBD1 as D (5 bases). The TCR was taken from a woman aged 18-29 years in good health and CMV-seropositive. CDR3 nucleotide sequence: TGTGCCAGCAGCGGGACTCTCATGGAAGCTTTCTTT. Protein sequence: CASSGTLMEAFF.